This TCR beta chain was retrieved from a study of blood T cell repertoires in COVID-19. Overall study context: T cells, B-cell-depleted T cells, or PBMCs supplied cDNA or gDNA.

Per the study methods: By means of reference gene primer amplification, nucleated cell counts were estimated. TCRdb's copy holds only in-frame clones and misses some; the assay was immunoSEQ multiplex PCR. The V and J calls and clone size were taken over from that table, and D and trimming were inferred from the DNA. The sample shows about 200,000 clones, 85% to 95% of them seen only once. Trimming pared 0 bases from V and 0 bases from J, leaving 9 bases between. This CDR3 contains 15 residues. Per the germline V gene, CDR1 is SGHRS and CDR2 is YFSETQ. The Seattle patients, enrolled during active infection, were followed longitudinally.

The sample comprised peripheral blood. The J gene is TRBJ1-2, the V gene TRBV5-1; D not resolved. This sequence originates from a man in his thirties or forties with COVID-19, enrolled during active disease. The CDR3 region has the DNA TGCGCCAGCAGCTTGGGACACAATTCTAACTATGGCTACACCTTC. Protein product: CASSLGHNSNYGYTF.